A single T cell receptor beta chain is shown here with its context. Its antigen is not known. Regions amplified from RNA transcripts were the TCR beta CDR3 regions. Initially, a first-round RT-PCR of the TCR CDR3 employed the HTBI primer set. TCRdb called the multiplex PCR reads again in MiXCR, with one record for every CDR3 protein. The profile shows over 700,000 distinct CDR3 sequences, around 38% of them singletons. This sample stems from a study of T cells in Graves' hyperthyroidism and ophthalmopathy. The V end was cut by 0 bases, the J end by 8 bases, with 7 bases between. Per germline, CDR1 LNHNV and CDR2 YYDKDF (reference sequence). The CDR3 covers 12 residues. Study-wide findings and caveats: Peripheral blood also featured most of the thyroid clonotypes expanded above 0.001.

Specimen: blood. The gene calls are TRBV15 and TRBJ1-2; unclear D gene. The receptor was derived from a young man with Graves' hyperthyroidism. DNA of the CDR3: TGTGCCACCAGCAGAGACGGGCCCGGCTACACCTTC. It codes for CATSRDGPGYTF.